The 18 T cell receptor beta chains in this list originate from one sample, sequenced in a study of T-cell reconstitution after alpha-beta-depleted transplantation in children. Using unique molecular identifiers, the investigators prepared the TCRbeta library. Using its own MiXCR run on the PCR reads, TCRdb lists one record per CDR3 protein. This table has around 600,000 distinct CDR3 sequences, approximately 22% appearing once. This sample comprised PBMCs, mostly from graft donor cells, obtained 360 days after TCRalphabeta/CD19-depleted stem cell transplant. The origin of the receptors is a boy in the first two years of life who had a stem cell transplant for acute myeloid leukemia, so the T cells may come from the graft donor.

The chain has TRBV4-3 and TRBJ2-5; D is possibly TRBD2 (5 bases). This CDR3 has 14 residues. Deletions cut 0 bases from V and 1 base from J, with 6 bases between. The germline CDR1 and CDR2 sequences are LGHNA and YSLEER. CDR3 coding DNA: TGCGCCAGCAGCCAAGACCTAGCCCAAGAGACCCAGTACTTC. Residues: CASSQDLAQETQYF.

In its sample, this clonotype was seen many times. V usage is TRBV6-5 and J usage is TRBJ1-5, with TRBD1 matching over 8 bases. Trimming removed 6 bases from V and 6 bases from J; junction bases left unmatched: 10. CDR1 is MNHEY, CDR2 SVGAGI, per germline. This CDR3 has 15 amino acids. The CDR3 region is CASRPTGGWGQPQHF. The CDR3 coding sequence is TGTGCCAGCAGACCTACAGGGGGTTGGGGTCAGCCCCAGCATTTT.

The sample holds a few counts of this clonotype. The V gene is TRBV5-1, the J gene TRBJ2-5; D not resolved. The length of the CDR3 is 12 residues. V lost 4 bases to trimming and J lost 5 bases, with 9 bases between them. The germline gives CDR1 SGHRS, CDR2 YFSETQ. The CDR3 protein is CASSPPAETQYF. The DNA for the CDR3 is TGCGCCAGCAGCCCACCGGCCGAGACCCAGTACTTC.

The chain uses TRBV21-1 and TRBJ1-1. TRBV21-1 is a recognized pseudogene. The CDR3 length is 18 residues. The CDR3 region is CASSNPRRAPGASAEAFF. The CDR3 nucleotides read TGTGCCAGCAGCAATCCTCGGAGGGCCCCAGGGGCAAGCGCTGAAGCTTTCTTT.

Many counts were recorded for this clonotype. The rearrangement joins TRBV12-3 or TRBV12-4 to TRBJ2-3, with D maybe TRBD2 (6 bases). The CDR3 has 15 amino acids. V gave up 5 bases and J gave up 7 bases, with 19 bases separating them. Written as DNA, the CDR3 is TGTGCCAGCAGTCCCTCGCGGGGAGTTCAGAATACGCAGTATTTT. Translation: CASSPSRGVQNTQYF.

This clonotype was seen more than once but under ten times. The chain recombines TRBV15 with TRBJ1-6; TRBD1 agrees at 8 bases. CDR1 LNHNV and CDR2 YYDKDF come from the germline V gene (reference sequence). The junction had 4 bases not matched to a gene; V was cut back by 3 bases and J by 12 bases. The CDR3 totals 13 residues. The CDR3 is CATSRTGDQPLHF. The DNA of the CDR3 is TGTGCCACCAGCAGGACAGGGGATCAACCCCTCCACTTT.

Many counts were recorded for this clonotype. The gene calls are TRBV11-3 and TRBJ2-5, with 7 bases matching TRBD2. The junction had 1 base not matched to a gene; V was cut back by 8 bases and J by 1 base. From germline, CDR1 is SGHNT and CDR2 YENEEA. The CDR3 consists of 12 residues. The CDR3 reads CASSSGQETQYF. CDR3 in DNA: TGTGCCAGCTCTAGCGGCCAAGAGACCCAGTACTTC. The whole variable domain, filled in from reference TRBV11-3 and TRBJ2-5, reads EAGVVQSPRYKIIEKKQPVAFWCNPISGHNTLYWYLQNLGQGPELLIRYENEEAVDDSQLPKDRFSAERLKGVDSTLKIQPAELGDSAVYLCASSSGQETQYFGPGTRLLVL.

This clonotype was seen only a few times. V is TRBV12-3 or TRBV12-4 and J is TRBJ2-7; TRBD1 agrees at 10 bases. V lost 5 bases to trimming and J lost 1 base; unmatched junction nucleotides: 8. The CDR3 is 16 residues long. CDR3 DNA: TGTGCCAGCAGTCCCTCGGACAGGGGGACATCCTACGAGCAGTACTTC. It codes for CASSPSDRGTSYEQYF.

This clonotype was observed many times. The J gene is TRBJ1-6, the V gene TRBV20-1; 7 bases map to TRBD1. J lost 6 bases, V lost 0 bases, and 11 bases had no gene match. CDR3 length: 17 amino acids. Germline V gene data show CDR1 as DFQATT and CDR2 as SNEGSKA (reference sequence). Here the CDR3 DNA reads TGCAGTGCTAGAGATTCATCGACCGGGACAGCTAATTCACCCCTCCACTTT. Protein: CSARDSSTGTANSPLHF.

This clonotype was seen only a few times. The genes are TRBV20-1 and TRBJ2-1; D is unclear. Germline loops: CDR1 DFQATT, CDR2 SNEGSKA (reference sequence). V lost 0 bases and J lost 1, with 10 bases in between. This CDR3 region has 15 residues. The CDR3 loop is CSARETKGSYNEQFF. CDR3 coding DNA: TGCAGTGCTAGAGAAACGAAGGGATCCTACAATGAGCAGTTCTTC.

The V call is TRBV18, the J call TRBJ1-1; 7 nucleotides align to TRBD1. Trimming took 6 bases from V and 8 from J; bases not matched to a gene: 6. Germline V gene lookup returns CDR1 KGHSH and CDR2 LQKENI. The CDR3 totals 12 residues. CDR3 DNA sequence: TGTGCCAGCTCCTCCGAGGGGGCCGAAGCTTTCTTT. It yields the protein CASSSEGAEAFF.

Many counts were recorded for this clonotype. The chain uses TRBV10-3 and TRBJ2-1, with D perhaps TRBD2 (6 bases). This CDR3 is built from 13 residues. Trimming took off 3 bases at V and 8 bases at J, with 11 bases between the two ends. The germline CDR1 and CDR2 sequences are ENHRY and SYGVKD. CDR3 in amino acids: CAISDVPGDEQFF. The CDR3 region has the DNA TGTGCCATCAGTGACGTCCCGGGGGATGAGCAGTTCTTC.

This chain joins TRBV29-1 and TRBJ2-1; TRBD2 agrees at 8 bases. Germline CDR1 SQVTM, CDR2 ANQGSEA. CDR3 length equals 17 residues. Trimming removed 2 bases from V and 0 bases from J; junction bases left unmatched: 9. This chain's CDR3 is CSVEWPREGSSYNEQFF. In DNA form, the CDR3 reads TGCAGCGTTGAATGGCCCCGGGAGGGGAGCTCCTACAATGAGCAGTTCTTC.

This clonotype was picked up many times. The chain couples TRBV7-2 to TRBJ1-6; perhaps TRBD1 as D (5 bases). This CDR3 contains 13 residues. The germline V gene has CDR1 SGHTA and CDR2 FQGNSA. V was shortened by 1 base and J by 8 bases, with 6 bases between the two germline ends. The CDR3 sequence: CASSLGGDSPLHF. CDR3 coding DNA: TGTGCCAGCAGCTTAGGAGGGGATTCACCCCTCCACTTT. Supplemented by reference TRBV7-2 and TRBJ1-6, the full variable domain reads GAGVSQSPSNKVTEKGKDVELRCDPISGHTALYWYRQSLGQGLEFLIYFQGNSAPDKSGLPSDRFSAERTGGSVSTLTIQRTQQEDSAVYLCASSLGGDSPLHFGNGTRLTVT.

This clonotype was counted between two and nine times. The rearrangement joins TRBV6-1 to TRBJ1-2; perhaps TRBD1 as D (5 bases). CDR1 and CDR2 (germline): MNHNS, SASEGT. V lost 1 base to trimming and J lost 7 bases, with 13 bases between them. This CDR3 contains 14 residues. The CDR3 DNA follows: TGTGCCAGCAGTGAAGGGGGCAGCATTAGTGGCTACACCTTC. Its translation: CASSEGGSISGYTF.

The chain carries TRBV6-1 and TRBJ2-7; TRBD2 matches at 16 bases. Trimming took 6 bases from V and 7 from J; bases not matched to a gene: 9. CDR1 is MNHNS and CDR2 is SASEGT in the germline V gene. This CDR3 is 16 amino acids long. CDR3 loop: CASSQGLAGGLEEQYF. DNA of the CDR3: TGTGCCAGCAGCCAGGGACTAGCGGGGGGGCTGGAGGAGCAGTACTTC.

This clonotype was observed once. The CDR3, as DNA: TGTGCCAGCGGCGTAGGGGCTAACTATGGCTACACCTTC. This sequence encodes CASGVGANYGYTF. The V and J genes are TRBV5-6 and TRBJ1-2, with a possible D match to TRBD1 (5 bases). This CDR3 has 13 residues. Germline V gene data show CDR1 as SGHDT and CDR2 as YYEEEE. The V end was cut by 7 bases, the J end by 0 bases, with 10 bases between.

The V and J genes are TRBV12-3 or TRBV12-4 and TRBJ2-3; TRBD2 agrees at 10 bases. CDR3 size: 15 residues. J lost 6 bases, V lost 3 bases, and 6 bases had no gene match. CDR3 sequence (DNA): TGTGCCAGCAGTTTTAGCGGGGGGAATAGCGATACGCAGTATTTT. It yields the protein CASSFSGGNSDTQYF.